The TCR beta chain described here comes from a study of T cells after yellow fever vaccination. Study in general: Libraries from low-cell-number fractions were prepared with the SMART-Seq v4 Ultra Low Input RNA kit. Findings and caveats of the study: Overlap between CD4 and CD8 compartments was detected for a small share of clonotypes. Among primary-vaccination clones, most reappeared after the booster, at almost 98% for CD4 and 85% to 90% for CD8.

It was through 5'RACE template switching that TCR cDNA was made, with a universal primer site and UMIs added. TCRdb passed the 5' RACE reads through MiXCR, listing each CDR3 protein once. The profile shows about 510,000 distinct CDR3 sequences, 20% to 25% of them singletons. Turning to this clonotype: Its antigen is currently unknown.

The CDR3 totals 15 residues. The germline gives CDR1 MNHEY, CDR2 SVGEGT. V lost 4 bases, J lost 4 bases, and 14 bases lay in between. The chain uses TRBV6-2 or TRBV6-3 and TRBJ2-1, with D maybe TRBD1 (6 bases). This TCR was recovered from a young man who received the YFV17D yellow fever vaccine. Material: PBMCs, obtained more than 20 days after the first yellow fever vaccination. The CDR3 loop reads CASSSGSGDYNEQFF. The CDR3 region has the DNA TGTGCCAGCAGTTCTGGGTCAGGGGATTACAATGAGCAGTTCTTC.